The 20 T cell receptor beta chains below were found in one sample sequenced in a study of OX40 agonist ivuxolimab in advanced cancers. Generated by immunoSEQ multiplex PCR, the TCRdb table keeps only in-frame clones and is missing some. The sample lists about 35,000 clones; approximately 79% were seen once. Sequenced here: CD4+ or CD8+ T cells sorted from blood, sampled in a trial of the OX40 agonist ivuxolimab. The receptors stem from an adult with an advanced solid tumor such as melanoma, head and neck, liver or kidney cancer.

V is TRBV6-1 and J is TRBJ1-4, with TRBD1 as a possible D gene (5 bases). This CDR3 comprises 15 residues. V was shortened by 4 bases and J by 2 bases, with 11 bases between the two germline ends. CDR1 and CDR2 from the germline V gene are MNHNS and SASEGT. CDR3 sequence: CASSATDSTNEKLFF. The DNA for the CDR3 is TGTGCCAGCAGTGCGACAGATTCCACTAATGAAAAACTGTTTTTT.

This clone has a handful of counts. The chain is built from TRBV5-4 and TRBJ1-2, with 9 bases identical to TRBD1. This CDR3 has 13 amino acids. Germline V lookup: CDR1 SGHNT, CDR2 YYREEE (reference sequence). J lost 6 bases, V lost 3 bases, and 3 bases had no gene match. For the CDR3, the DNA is TGTGCCAGCAGCTCGGGGACAGGGAATGGCTACACCTTC. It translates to CASSSGTGNGYTF.

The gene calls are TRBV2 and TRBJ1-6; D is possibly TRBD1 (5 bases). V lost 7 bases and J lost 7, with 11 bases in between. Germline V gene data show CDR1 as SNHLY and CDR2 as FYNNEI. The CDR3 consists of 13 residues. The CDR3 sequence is CASKAGQNSPLHF. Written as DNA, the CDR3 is TGTGCCAGCAAGGCGGGGCAAAATTCACCCCTCCACTTT.

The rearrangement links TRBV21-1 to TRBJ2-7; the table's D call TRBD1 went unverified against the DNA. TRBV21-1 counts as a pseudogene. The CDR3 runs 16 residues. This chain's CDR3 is CASTHPRTGLGYEQYF. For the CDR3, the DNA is TGTGCCAGCACCCACCCCAGGACAGGCCTCGGCTACGAGCAGTACTTC.

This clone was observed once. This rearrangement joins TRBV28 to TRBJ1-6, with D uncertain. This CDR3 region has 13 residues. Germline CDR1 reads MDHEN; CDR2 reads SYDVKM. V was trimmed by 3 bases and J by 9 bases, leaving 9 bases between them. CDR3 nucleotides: TGTGCCAGCAGTTTCGAGAGAAGTTCACCCCTCCACTTT. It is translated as CASSFERSSPLHF.

The CDR3 reads CASRLLTGREGYTF. Here the CDR3 DNA reads TGTGCCAGCAGGCTTTTGACGGGGAGGGAGGGCTACACCTTC. The chain carries TRBV28 and TRBJ1-2; D gene unclear. CDR1 MDHEN and CDR2 SYDVKM come from the germline V gene. This CDR3 comprises 14 residues. V lost 6 bases and J 8 bases, leaving 19 bases between the germline ends.

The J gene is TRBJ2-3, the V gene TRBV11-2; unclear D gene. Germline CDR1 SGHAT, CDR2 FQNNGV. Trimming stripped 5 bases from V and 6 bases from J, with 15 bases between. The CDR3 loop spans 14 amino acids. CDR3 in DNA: TGTGCCAGCAGCCAACGTGGTAGTCCCGATACGCAGTATTTT. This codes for CASSQRGSPDTQYF.

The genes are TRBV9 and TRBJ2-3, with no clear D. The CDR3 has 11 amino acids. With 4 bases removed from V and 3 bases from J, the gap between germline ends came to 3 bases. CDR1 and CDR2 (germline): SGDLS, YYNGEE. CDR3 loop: CASSSTDTQYF. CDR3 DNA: TGTGCCAGCAGCAGTACAGATACGCAGTATTTT.

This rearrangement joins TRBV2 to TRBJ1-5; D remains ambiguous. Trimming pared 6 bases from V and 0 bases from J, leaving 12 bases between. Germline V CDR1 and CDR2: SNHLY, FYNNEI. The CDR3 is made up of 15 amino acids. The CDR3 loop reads CASRETDNSNQPQHF. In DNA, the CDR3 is TGTGCCAGCAGGGAGACGGATAATAGCAATCAGCCCCAGCATTTT.

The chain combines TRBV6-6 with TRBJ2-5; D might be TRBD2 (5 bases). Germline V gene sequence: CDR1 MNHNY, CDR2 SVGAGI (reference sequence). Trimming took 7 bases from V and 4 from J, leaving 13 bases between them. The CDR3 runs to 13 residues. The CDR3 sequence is CASTGSGSETQYF. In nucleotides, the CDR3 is TGTGCCAGCACGGGGTCCGGGTCAGAGACCCAGTACTTC.

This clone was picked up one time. The CDR3 here is CASSHLQGYEQYF. Written as DNA, the CDR3 is TGCGCCAGCAGCCACCTACAGGGTTACGAGCAGTACTTC. The chain joins TRBV4-1 to TRBJ2-7; D may be TRBD1 (6 bases). The germline CDR1 and CDR2 sequences are MGHRA and YSYEKL. Trimming shortened V by 3 bases and J by 4 bases, and 10 bases separated the two germline ends. The CDR3 totals 13 residues.

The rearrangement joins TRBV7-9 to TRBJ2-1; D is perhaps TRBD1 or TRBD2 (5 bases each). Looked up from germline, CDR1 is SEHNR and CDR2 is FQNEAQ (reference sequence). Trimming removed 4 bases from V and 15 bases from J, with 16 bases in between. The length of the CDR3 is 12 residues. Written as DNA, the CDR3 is TGTGCCAGCAGCTCAAGGGACCCCACGGGGTTCTTC. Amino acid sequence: CASSSRDPTGFF.

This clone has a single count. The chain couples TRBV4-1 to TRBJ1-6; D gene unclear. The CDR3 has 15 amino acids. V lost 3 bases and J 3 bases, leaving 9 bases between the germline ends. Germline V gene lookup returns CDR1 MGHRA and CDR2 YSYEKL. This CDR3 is CASSQADYYNSPLHF. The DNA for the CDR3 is TGCGCCAGCAGCCAGGCAGACTACTATAATTCACCCCTCCACTTT.

The CDR3 DNA reads as TGTGCCAGCAGTTCCGCCGGTAGACTAGCGGCAGATACGCAGTATTTT. It yields the protein CASSSAGRLAADTQYF. The V gene is TRBV5-5, the J gene TRBJ2-3; 9 nucleotides align to TRBD2. There are 16 residues in the CDR3. The germline V gene encodes CDR1 SGHKS and CDR2 YYEKEE (reference sequence). V shed 5 bases, J shed 4 bases, and the junction held 11 bases outside the gene matches.

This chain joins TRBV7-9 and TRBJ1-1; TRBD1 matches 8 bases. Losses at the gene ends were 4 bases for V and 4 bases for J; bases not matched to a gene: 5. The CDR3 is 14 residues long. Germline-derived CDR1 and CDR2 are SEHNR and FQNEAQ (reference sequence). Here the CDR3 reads CASSSTGQGTEAFF. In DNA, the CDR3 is TGTGCCAGCAGCTCGACTGGACAGGGCACTGAAGCTTTCTTT.

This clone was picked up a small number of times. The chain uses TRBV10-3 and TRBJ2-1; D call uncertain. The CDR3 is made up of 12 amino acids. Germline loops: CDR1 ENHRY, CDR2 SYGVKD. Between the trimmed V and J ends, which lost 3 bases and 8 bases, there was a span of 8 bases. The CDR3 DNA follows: TGTGCCATCAGTGAAAGGACCTATGAGCAGTTCTTC. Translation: CAISERTYEQFF.

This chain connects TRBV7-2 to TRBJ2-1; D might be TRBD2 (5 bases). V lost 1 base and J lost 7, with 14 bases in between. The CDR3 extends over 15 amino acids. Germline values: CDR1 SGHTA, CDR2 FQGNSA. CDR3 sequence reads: CASSLVLIRGNEQFF. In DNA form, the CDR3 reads TGTGCCAGCAGCTTAGTGCTAATTCGAGGGAATGAGCAGTTCTTC.

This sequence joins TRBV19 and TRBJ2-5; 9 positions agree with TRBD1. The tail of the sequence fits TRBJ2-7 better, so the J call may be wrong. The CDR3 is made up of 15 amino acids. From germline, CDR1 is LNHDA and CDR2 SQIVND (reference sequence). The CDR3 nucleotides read TGTGCCAGTAGTAGGGGACAGGGAAGCTCCTACGAGCAGTACTTC. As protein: CASSRGQGSSYEQYF.

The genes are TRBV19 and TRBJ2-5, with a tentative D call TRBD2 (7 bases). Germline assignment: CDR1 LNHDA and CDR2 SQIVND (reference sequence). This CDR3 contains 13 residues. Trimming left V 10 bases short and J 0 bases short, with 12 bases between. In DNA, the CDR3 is TGTGCCACGGCGCGGGGGCACCAAGAGACCCAGTACTTC. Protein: CATARGHQETQYF.

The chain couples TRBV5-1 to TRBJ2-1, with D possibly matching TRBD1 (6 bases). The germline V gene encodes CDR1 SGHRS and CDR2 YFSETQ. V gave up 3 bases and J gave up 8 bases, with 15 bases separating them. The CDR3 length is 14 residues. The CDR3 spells CASSSRTVTDEQFF. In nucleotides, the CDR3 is TGCGCCAGCAGCTCACGGACAGTCACGGATGAGCAGTTCTTC.